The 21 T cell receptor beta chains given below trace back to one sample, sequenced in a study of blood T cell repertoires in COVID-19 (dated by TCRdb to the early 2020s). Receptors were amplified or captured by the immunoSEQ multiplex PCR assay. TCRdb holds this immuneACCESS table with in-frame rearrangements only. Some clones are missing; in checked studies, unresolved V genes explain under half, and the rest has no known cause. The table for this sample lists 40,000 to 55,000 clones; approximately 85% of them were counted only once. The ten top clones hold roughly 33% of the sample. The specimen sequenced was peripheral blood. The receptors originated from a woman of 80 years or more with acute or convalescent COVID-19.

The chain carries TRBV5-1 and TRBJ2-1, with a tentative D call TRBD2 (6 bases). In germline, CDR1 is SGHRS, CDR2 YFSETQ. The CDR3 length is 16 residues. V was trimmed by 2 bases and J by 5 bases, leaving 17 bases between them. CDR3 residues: CASSLGMGLDNNEQFF. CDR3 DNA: TGCGCCAGCAGCTTAGGGATGGGACTGGATAACAATGAGCAGTTCTTC.

The CDR3 DNA sequence: TGTGCCAGCAGCTCAGCGAGATACTACGAGCAGTACTTC. It yields the protein CASSSARYYEQYF. V usage is TRBV7-2 and J usage is TRBJ2-7; D remains unclear. Trimming stripped 4 bases from V and 3 bases from J, with 10 bases between. This CDR3 is built from 13 residues. CDR1 and CDR2 from the germline V gene are SGHTA and FQGNSA. The whole variable domain, remainder taken from reference TRBV7-2 and TRBJ2-7, is GAGVSQSPSNKVTEKGKDVELRCDPISGHTALYWYRQSLGQGLEFLIYFQGNSAPDKSGLPSDRFSAERTGGSVSTLTIQRTQQEDSAVYLCASSSARYYEQYFGPGTRLTVT.

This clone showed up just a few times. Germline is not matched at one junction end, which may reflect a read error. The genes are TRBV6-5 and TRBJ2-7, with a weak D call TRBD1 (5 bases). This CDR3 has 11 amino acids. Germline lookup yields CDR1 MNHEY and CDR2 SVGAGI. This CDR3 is CASSSGYGQYF. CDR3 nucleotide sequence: TGTGCCAGCAGTTCAGGGTACGGGCAGTACTTC.

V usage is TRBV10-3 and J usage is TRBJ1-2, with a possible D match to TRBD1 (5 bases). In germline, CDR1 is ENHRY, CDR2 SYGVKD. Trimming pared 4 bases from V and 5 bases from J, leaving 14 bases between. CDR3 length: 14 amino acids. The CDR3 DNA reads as TGTGCCATCAGTGGAGGGGCGCGGGGATATGGCTACACCTTC. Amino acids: CAISGGARGYGYTF.

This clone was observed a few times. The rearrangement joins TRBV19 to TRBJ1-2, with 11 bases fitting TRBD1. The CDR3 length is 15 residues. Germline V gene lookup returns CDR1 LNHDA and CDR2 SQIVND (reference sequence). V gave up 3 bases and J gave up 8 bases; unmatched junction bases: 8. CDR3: CASSIGQGAIGGYTF. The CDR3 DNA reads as TGTGCCAGTAGTATTGGACAGGGGGCTATCGGGGGCTACACCTTC.

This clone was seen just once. The CDR3 sequence: CASSPGLAGGDLSYEQYF. The CDR3 coding sequence is TGTGCCAGCTCACCAGGGCTAGCGGGAGGGGATCTTTCCTACGAGCAGTACTTC. The chain uses TRBV18 and TRBJ2-7; TRBD2 matches 12 bases. Germline V lookup: CDR1 KGHSH, CDR2 LQKENI. The V and J ends lost 2 bases and 1 base, in that order; junction bases with no gene match: 9. This CDR3 is 18 amino acids long.

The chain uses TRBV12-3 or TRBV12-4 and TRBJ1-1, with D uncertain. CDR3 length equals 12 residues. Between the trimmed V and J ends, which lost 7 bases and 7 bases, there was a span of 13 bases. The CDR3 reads CASTITWSEAFF. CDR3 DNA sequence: TGTGCCAGCACCATCACATGGAGTGAAGCTTTCTTT.

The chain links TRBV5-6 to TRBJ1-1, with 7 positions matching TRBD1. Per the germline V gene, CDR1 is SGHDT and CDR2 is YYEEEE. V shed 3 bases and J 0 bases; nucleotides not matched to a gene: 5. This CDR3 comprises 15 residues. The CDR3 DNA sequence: TGTGCCAGCAGCTCCCCGGGACAGATGAACACTGAAGCTTTCTTT. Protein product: CASSSPGQMNTEAFF.

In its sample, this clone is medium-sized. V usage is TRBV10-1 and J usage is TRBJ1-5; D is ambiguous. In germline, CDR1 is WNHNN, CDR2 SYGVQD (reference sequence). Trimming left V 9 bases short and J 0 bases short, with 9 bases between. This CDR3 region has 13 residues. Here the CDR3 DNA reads TGCGCCAGTCCGGGAAATAGCAATCAGCCCCAGCATTTT. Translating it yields CASPGNSNQPQHF.

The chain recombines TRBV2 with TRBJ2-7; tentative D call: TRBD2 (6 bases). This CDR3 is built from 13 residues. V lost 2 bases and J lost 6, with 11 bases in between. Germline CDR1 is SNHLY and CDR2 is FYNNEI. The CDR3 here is CASSELGGLEQYF. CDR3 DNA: TGTGCCAGCAGTGAATTGGGGGGTCTCGAGCAGTACTTC.

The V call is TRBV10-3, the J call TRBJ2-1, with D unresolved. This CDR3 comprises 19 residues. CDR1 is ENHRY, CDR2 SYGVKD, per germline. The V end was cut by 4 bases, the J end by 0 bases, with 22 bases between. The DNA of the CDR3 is TGTGCCATCAGTGGCCTCCTAGTTGATCCCCTTAGCTCCTACAATGAGCAGTTCTTC. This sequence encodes CAISGLLVDPLSSYNEQFF.

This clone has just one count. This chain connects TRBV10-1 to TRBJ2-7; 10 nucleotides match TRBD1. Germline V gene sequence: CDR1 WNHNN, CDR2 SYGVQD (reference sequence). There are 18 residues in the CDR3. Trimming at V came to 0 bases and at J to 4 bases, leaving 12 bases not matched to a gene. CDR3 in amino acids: CASSESLEGQGTGYEQYF. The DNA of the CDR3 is TGCGCCAGCAGTGAGTCCCTCGAGGGACAGGGGACGGGGTACGAGCAGTACTTC.

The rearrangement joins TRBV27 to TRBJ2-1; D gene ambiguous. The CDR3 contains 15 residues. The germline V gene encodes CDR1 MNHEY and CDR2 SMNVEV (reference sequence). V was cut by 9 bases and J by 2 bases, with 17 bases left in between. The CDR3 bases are TGTGCCAGTGACGGCAGGCGATCCCCCTACAATGAGCAGTTCTTC. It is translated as CASDGRRSPYNEQFF.

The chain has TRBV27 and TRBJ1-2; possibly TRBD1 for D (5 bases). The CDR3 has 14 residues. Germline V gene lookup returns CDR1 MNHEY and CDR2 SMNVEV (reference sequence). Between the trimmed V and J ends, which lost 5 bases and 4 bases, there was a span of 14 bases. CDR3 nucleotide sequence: TGTGCCAGCAGTATAGACCCAGGGTCCTATGGCTACACCTTC. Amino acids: CASSIDPGSYGYTF.

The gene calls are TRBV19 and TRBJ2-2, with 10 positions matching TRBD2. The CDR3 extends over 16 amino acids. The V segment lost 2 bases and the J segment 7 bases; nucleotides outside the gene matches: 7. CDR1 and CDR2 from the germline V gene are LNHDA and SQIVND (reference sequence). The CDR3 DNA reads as TGTGCCAGTAGTATATCTAGCGGGAGATACATCGGGGAGCTGTTTTTT. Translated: CASSISSGRYIGELFF.

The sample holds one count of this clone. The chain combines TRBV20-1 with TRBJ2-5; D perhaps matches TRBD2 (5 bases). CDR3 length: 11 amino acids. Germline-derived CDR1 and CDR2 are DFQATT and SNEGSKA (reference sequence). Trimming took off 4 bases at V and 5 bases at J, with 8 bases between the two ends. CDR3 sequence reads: CSAIRGETQYF. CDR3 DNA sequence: TGCAGTGCTATCCGCGGGGAGACCCAGTACTTC.

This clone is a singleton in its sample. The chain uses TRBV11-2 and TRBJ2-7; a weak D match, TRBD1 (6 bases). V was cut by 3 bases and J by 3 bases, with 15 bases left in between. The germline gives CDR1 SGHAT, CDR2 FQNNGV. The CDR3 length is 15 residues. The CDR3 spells CASSLDSPSFYEQYF. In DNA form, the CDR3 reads TGTGCCAGCAGCTTGGACAGCCCATCTTTCTACGAGCAGTACTTC.

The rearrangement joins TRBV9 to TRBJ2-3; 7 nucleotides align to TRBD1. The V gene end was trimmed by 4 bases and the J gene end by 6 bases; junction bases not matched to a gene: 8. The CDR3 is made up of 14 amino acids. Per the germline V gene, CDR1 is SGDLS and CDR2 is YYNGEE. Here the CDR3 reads CASSTSTGKDTQYF. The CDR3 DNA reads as TGTGCCAGCAGCACCTCGACAGGGAAGGATACGCAGTATTTT.

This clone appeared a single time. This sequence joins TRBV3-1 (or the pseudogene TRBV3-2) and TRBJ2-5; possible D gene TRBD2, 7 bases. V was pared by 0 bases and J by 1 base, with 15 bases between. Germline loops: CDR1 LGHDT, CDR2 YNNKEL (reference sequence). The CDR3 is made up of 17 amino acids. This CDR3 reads CASSQDRTRGIQETQYF. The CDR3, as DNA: TGTGCCAGCAGCCAAGATCGGACTAGGGGGATCCAAGAGACCCAGTACTTC.

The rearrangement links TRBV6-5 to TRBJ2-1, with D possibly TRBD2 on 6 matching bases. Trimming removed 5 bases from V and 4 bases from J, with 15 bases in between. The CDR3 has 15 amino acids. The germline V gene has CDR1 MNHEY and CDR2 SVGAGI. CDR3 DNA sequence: TGTGCCAGCAGTACAGGCGGCGGGAATTACAATGAGCAGTTCTTC. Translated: CASSTGGGNYNEQFF.

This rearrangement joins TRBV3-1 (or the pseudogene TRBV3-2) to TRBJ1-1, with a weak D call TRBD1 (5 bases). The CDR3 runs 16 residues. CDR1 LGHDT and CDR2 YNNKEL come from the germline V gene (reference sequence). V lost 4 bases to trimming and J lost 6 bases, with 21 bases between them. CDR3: CASSLSGTSVGAEAFF. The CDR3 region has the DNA TGTGCCAGCAGCCTTAGCGGGACTTCGGTGGGCGCTGAAGCTTTCTTT.